Following are 30 T cell receptor beta chains from one sample sequenced in a study of T cells in Graves' hyperthyroidism and ophthalmopathy. Amplification targeted TCR beta CDR3 regions from RNA transcripts. TCR CDR3 regions were first amplified by RT-PCR with HTBI primers. TCRdb used MiXCR to reprocess the multiplex PCR reads, holding one entry per CDR3 protein. Of some 600,000 distinct CDR3 sequences listed, just over 45% are singletons. The sequencing input was peripheral blood or thyroid tissue (not recorded which). The receptors shown here come from a woman aged 18-29 years with Graves' hyperthyroidism.

V usage is TRBV15 and J usage is TRBJ1-4; possible D gene TRBD1, 6 bases. The CDR3 covers 14 residues. Germline loops: CDR1 LNHNV, CDR2 YYDKDF (reference sequence). Trimming pared 0 bases from V and 8 bases from J, leaving 10 bases between. CDR3 protein: CATSRDGGREKLFF. The CDR3, as DNA: TGTGCCACCAGCAGAGATGGGGGCAGGGAAAAACTGTTTTTT. The full variable domain, rest sourced from reference TRBV15 and TRBJ1-4, is DAMVIQNPRYQVTQFGKPVTLSCSQTLNHNVMYWYQQKSSQAPKLLFHYYDKDFNNEADTPDNFQSRRPNTSFCFLDIRSPGLGDTAMYLCATSRDGGREKLFFGSGTQLSVL.

This clonotype was seen only a few times. This chain links TRBV2 with TRBJ1-2, with 9 positions matching TRBD1. This CDR3 is built from 14 residues. With 4 bases clipped from V and 2 bases from J, the junction kept 2 bases outside the gene matches. CDR1 SNHLY and CDR2 FYNNEI come from the germline V gene. CDR3 sequence reads: CASSGQGVNYGYTF. Here the CDR3 DNA reads TGTGCCAGCAGTGGACAGGGGGTAAACTATGGCTACACCTTC. The entire variable domain, with the rest obtained from reference TRBV2 and TRBJ1-2, is as follows: EPEVTQTPSHQVTQMGQEVILRCVPISNHLYFYWYRQILGQKVEFLVSFYNNEISEKSEIFDDQFSVERPDGSNFTLKIRSTKLEDSAMYFCASSGQGVNYGYTFGSGTRLTVV.

This clonotype was picked up a small number of times. This rearrangement joins TRBV9 to TRBJ2-5, with TRBD1 as a possible D gene (5 bases). V shed 3 bases and J shed 1 base, with 7 bases lying between them. The CDR3 contains 13 residues. Germline values: CDR1 SGDLS, CDR2 YYNGEE. The CDR3 is CASSADIQETQYF. In DNA form, the CDR3 reads TGTGCCAGCAGCGCGGACATCCAAGAGACCCAGTACTTC.

This chain links TRBV11-1 with TRBJ1-2, with D possibly TRBD1 on 5 matching bases. The V gene's germline CDR1 is SGHAT and CDR2 FQDESV (reference sequence). Trimming stripped 5 bases from V and 7 bases from J, with 11 bases between. CDR3 length: 12 amino acids. Here the CDR3 reads CASSQEGVGYTF. The CDR3 DNA reads TGTGCCAGCAGCCAAGAAGGGGTTGGCTACACCTTC.

V gene TRBV24-1 combines with J gene TRBJ2-7; perhaps D is TRBD1 or TRBD2 (5 bases each). V lost 6 bases and J 2 bases, leaving 16 bases between the germline ends. Germline CDR1 reads KGHDR; CDR2 reads SFDVKD. This CDR3 has 15 residues. The CDR3 bases are TGTGCCACCAGTTACTCCGGGGCTTACCCCTACGAGCAGTACTTC. It is translated as CATSYSGAYPYEQYF.

The V and J genes are TRBV9 and TRBJ1-3; no firm D call. The germline V and J ends were trimmed by 0 bases and 0 bases, with 4 bases remaining between them. The germline V gene encodes CDR1 SGDLS and CDR2 YYNGEE. The CDR3 covers 14 residues. CDR3 amino acids: CASSVELSGNTIYF. CDR3 sequence (DNA): TGTGCCAGCAGCGTAGAGCTCTCTGGAAACACCATATATTTT.

This clonotype occurred many times. The chain is built from TRBV12-3 or TRBV12-4 and TRBJ1-1; TRBD1 might be the D (6 bases). The CDR3 has 12 residues. Trimming took off 4 bases at V and 8 bases at J, with 11 bases between the two ends. The CDR3 DNA is TGTGCCAGCAGTTCCACCGGGACAGAAGCTTTCTTT. Residues: CASSSTGTEAFF.

This clonotype was observed many times. The chain combines TRBV7-2 with TRBJ2-7; D call uncertain. CDR3 length: 11 residues. Per germline, CDR1 SGHTA and CDR2 FQGNSA. Trimming shortened V by 3 bases and J by 5 bases, and 5 bases separated the two germline ends. CDR3 protein: CASSFGNEQYF. The CDR3 DNA is TGTGCCAGCAGCTTTGGGAACGAGCAGTACTTC.

Ten or more counts support this clonotype. The chain uses TRBV10-3 and TRBJ1-6; tentative D call: TRBD1 (5 bases). CDR3 length equals 16 residues. Germline loops: CDR1 ENHRY, CDR2 SYGVKD. With 0 bases removed from V and 5 bases from J, the gap between germline ends came to 11 bases. The CDR3 DNA is TGTGCCATCAGTGAGTCGGCGGGACGGGATAATTCACCCCTCCACTTT. Translating it yields CAISESAGRDNSPLHF.

This clonotype was seen at least ten times. J is TRBJ2-6 and V is TRBV19; D gene ambiguous. The V end was cut by 8 bases, the J end by 0 bases, with 8 bases between. Germline lookup yields CDR1 LNHDA and CDR2 SQIVND (reference sequence). The CDR3 extends over 14 amino acids. In nucleotides, the CDR3 is TGTGCCAGTTGGGAAGGCTCTGGGGCCAACGTCCTGACTTTC. Amino acid sequence: CASWEGSGANVLTF.

This clonotype was detected only a few times. The junction differs from germline at one of its ends, possibly a read error. The V gene is TRBV7-9, the J gene TRBJ1-1; D unclear. This CDR3 comprises 13 residues. Looked up from germline, CDR1 is SEHNR and CDR2 is FQNEAQ (reference sequence). The CDR3 spells CASSQALAIEAFF. CDR3 in DNA: TGCGCCAGCAGCCAAGCCCTAGCGATTGAAGCTTTCTTT.

With respect to this clonotype: This may stem from a read error, because a much larger clone lies one nucleotide away. V gene TRBV7-9 combines with J gene TRBJ1-2; no reliable D call. The CDR3 has 17 amino acids. The ends were cut back, 5 bases at V and 4 bases at J, with 23 bases in the middle. The V gene's germline CDR1 is SEHNR and CDR2 FQNEAQ (reference sequence). CDR3 region: CASSPPPGRTPGYGYTF. In DNA, the CDR3 is TGTGCCAGCAGCCCACCCCCCGGAAGGACGCCTGGCTATGGCTACACCTTC.

Turning to this clonotype: Sequence at one end of the junction differs from germline and may be a read error. The chain carries TRBV25-1 and TRBJ2-3; D tentatively fits TRBD1 or TRBD2 (5 bases each). CDR1 MGHDK and CDR2 SYGVNS come from the germline V gene. The CDR3 consists of 16 residues. For the CDR3, the DNA is TGTGCCAGAAGTGAATCCGGGCCGACCTGGGGGGATACGCAGTATTTT. Translated: CARSESGPTWGDTQYF.

This clonotype was observed at least ten times. The chain couples TRBV15 to TRBJ1-5, with TRBD1 as a possible D gene (6 bases). V gave up 6 bases and J gave up 1 base, with 10 bases separating them. Per the germline V gene, CDR1 is LNHNV and CDR2 is YYDKDF (reference sequence). The CDR3 length is 14 residues. The CDR3 loop is CATRGQISNQPQHF. CDR3 bases: TGTGCCACCAGAGGACAGATAAGCAATCAGCCCCAGCATTTT.

A word on this clonotype: At one end the junction does not follow the germline gene, possibly because of a read error. The rearrangement links TRBV19 to TRBJ2-7, with D possibly TRBD1 on 6 matching bases. The CDR3 is made up of 13 amino acids. Germline V CDR1 and CDR2: LNHDA, SQIVND (reference sequence). The CDR3 loop reads CASSINRAYEQNF. The CDR3 DNA sequence: TGTGCCAGTAGTATAAACAGGGCGTACGAGCAGAACTTC.

This clonotype appeared many times. V and J are TRBV15 and TRBJ1-2; no clear D gene. With 8 bases removed from V and 6 bases from J, the gap between germline ends came to 10 bases. In germline, CDR1 is LNHNV, CDR2 YYDKDF (reference sequence). This CDR3 has 11 amino acids. For the CDR3, the DNA is TGTGCCACCCCTATACAGAATGGCTACACCTTC. Its translation: CATPIQNGYTF.

As regards this clonotype: An end of the junction differs from the germline gene, which may be a read error. V and J are TRBV12-3 or TRBV12-4 and TRBJ1-5; D ambiguous. The CDR3 covers 17 residues. CDR3 region: CASSLASLRYSNRPQHF. DNA for the CDR3: TGTGCCAGCAGTTTAGCGTCCCTCCGGTATAGCAATCGGCCCCAGCATTTT.

This clonotype was detected ten times or more. The chain carries TRBV10-3 and TRBJ1-1, with 8 positions matching TRBD1. CDR1 is ENHRY and CDR2 is SYGVKD in the germline V gene. The trim removed 11 bases at V and 0 bases at J, leaving 14 bases unmatched. This CDR3 is 16 amino acids long. The CDR3, as DNA: TGTGCCGTTGGGACAGGATATGAGGGAATGAACACTGAAGCTTTCTTT. The encoded protein is CAVGTGYEGMNTEAFF.

The chain couples TRBV7-2 to TRBJ2-7, with 9 bases aligning to TRBD1. The CDR3 is 17 amino acids. The germline V gene encodes CDR1 SGHTA and CDR2 FQGNSA. Losses at the gene ends were 1 base for V and 2 bases for J; bases not matched to a gene: 9. The CDR3 DNA reads as TGTGCCAGCAGCTTAGGCCTCTTGGGGGACAGGGCCTACGAGCAGTACTTC. This gives the protein CASSLGLLGDRAYEQYF. Combining the CDR3 with reference TRBV7-2 and TRBJ2-7 gives the whole variable domain GAGVSQSPSNKVTEKGKDVELRCDPISGHTALYWYRQSLGQGLEFLIYFQGNSAPDKSGLPSDRFSAERTGGSVSTLTIQRTQQEDSAVYLCASSLGLLGDRAYEQYFGPGTRLTVT.

The chain uses TRBV2 and TRBJ2-2; D gene unclear. Looked up from germline, CDR1 is SNHLY and CDR2 is FYNNEI. V was cut by 1 base and J by 2 bases, with 2 bases left in between. The CDR3 is 13 amino acids. CDR3 DNA: TGTGCCAGCAGTGAAGACAACACCGGGGAGCTGTTTTTT. Its translation is CASSEDNTGELFF. The full variable domain, rest sourced from reference TRBV2 and TRBJ2-2, is EPEVTQTPSHQVTQMGQEVILRCVPISNHLYFYWYRQILGQKVEFLVSFYNNEISEKSEIFDDQFSVERPDGSNFTLKIRSTKLEDSAMYFCASSEDNTGELFFGEGSRLTVL.

This clonotype has at least ten counts. CDR3: CASSVDPGAEAFF. The CDR3 bases are TGTGCCAGCAGCGTAGATCCAGGGGCAGAAGCTTTCTTT. This sequence joins TRBV9 and TRBJ1-1, with D possibly TRBD1 on 6 matching bases. Trimming took off 0 bases at V and 8 bases at J, with 11 bases between the two ends. This CDR3 is 13 amino acids long. Looked up from germline, CDR1 is SGDLS and CDR2 is YYNGEE. Using reference TRBV9 and TRBJ1-1 for the parts outside the CDR3, the full variable domain is DSGVTQTPKHLITATGQRVTLRCSPRSGDLSVYWYQQSLDQGLQFLIQYYNGEERAKGNILERFSAQQFPDLHSELNLSSLELGDSALYFCASSVDPGAEAFFGQGTRLTVV.

CDR3 region: CASRLLAGGKTQYF. CDR3 nucleotide sequence: TGTGCCAGCAGGCTACTAGCGGGCGGGAAGACCCAGTACTTC. The rearrangement links TRBV6-1 to TRBJ2-5; the match to TRBD2 covers 9 bases. The length of the CDR3 is 14 residues. Losses at the gene ends were 6 bases for V and 6 bases for J; bases not matched to a gene: 8. Germline V lookup: CDR1 MNHNS, CDR2 SASEGT.

This chain uses TRBV6-2 or TRBV6-3 with TRBJ1-1; no reliable D call. Trimming took off 1 base at V and 1 base at J, with 7 bases between the two ends. CDR3 size: 14 residues. Germline V CDR1 and CDR2: MNHEY, SVGEGT. The CDR3 DNA sequence: TGTGCCAGCAGTTACTTGGGTGGGAACACTGAAGCTTTCTTT. Residues: CASSYLGGNTEAFF.

The CDR3 sequence: CASSIVGWAASMNTEAFF. DNA of the CDR3: TGTGCCAGTAGTATAGTGGGCTGGGCGGCGTCCATGAACACTGAAGCTTTCTTT. V usage is TRBV19 and J usage is TRBJ1-1; unclear D gene. The germline CDR1 and CDR2 sequences are LNHDA and SQIVND (reference sequence). The V and J ends lost 1 base and 0 bases respectively, with 18 bases between them. The CDR3 totals 18 residues.

This clonotype was seen repeatedly, ten times or more. This chain uses TRBV29-1 with TRBJ2-7; 7 bases map to TRBD1. The junction had 4 bases not matched to a gene; V was cut back by 4 bases and J by 1 base. The CDR3 is made up of 13 amino acids. Germline assignment: CDR1 SQVTM and CDR2 ANQGSEA. CDR3 region: CSVVRQGSYEQYF. CDR3 nucleotides: TGCAGCGTTGTGAGACAGGGTTCCTACGAGCAGTACTTC.

The CDR3 DNA sequence: TGCGCCAGCAGCATGGGACTAGCGGGAGGCCCGAACACCGGGGAGCTGTTTTTT. Translation: CASSMGLAGGPNTGELFF. The V call is TRBV5-1, the J call TRBJ2-2, with 15 bases that match TRBD2. There are 18 residues in the CDR3. After removal of 4 bases from V and 0 bases from J, the junction contained 4 bases not matched to a gene. The V gene's germline CDR1 is SGHRS and CDR2 YFSETQ.

This clonotype has a count of ten or more. The chain joins TRBV10-3 to TRBJ1-2, with 9 bases fitting TRBD1. The length of the CDR3 is 15 residues. V was clipped by 6 bases and J by 3 bases; unmatched bases: 8. The germline V gene has CDR1 ENHRY and CDR2 SYGVKD. CDR3 nucleotide sequence: TGTGCCATCAGCTACGGGACAGGGCAGGACTATGGCTACACCTTC. Its protein product is CAISYGTGQDYGYTF.

This clonotype was seen a few times. The V gene is TRBV9, the J gene TRBJ2-7; possible D gene TRBD2, 5 bases. The germline gives CDR1 SGDLS, CDR2 YYNGEE. The V end was cut by 0 bases, the J end by 2 bases, with 12 bases between. This CDR3 is 15 amino acids long. The CDR3 reads CASSVEVGVPYEQYF. Written as DNA, the CDR3 is TGTGCCAGCAGCGTAGAGGTGGGAGTGCCCTACGAGCAGTACTTC. Variable domain in full (rest from reference TRBV9 and TRBJ2-7): DSGVTQTPKHLITATGQRVTLRCSPRSGDLSVYWYQQSLDQGLQFLIQYYNGEERAKGNILERFSAQQFPDLHSELNLSSLELGDSALYFCASSVEVGVPYEQYFGPGTRLTVT.

V is TRBV29-1 and J is TRBJ1-5; no firm D call. Trimming took off 5 bases at V and 5 bases at J, with 10 bases between the two ends. CDR3 length: 12 residues. Germline V gene lookup returns CDR1 SQVTM and CDR2 ANQGSEA. CDR3 DNA sequence: TGCAGCGTTCGACCCGGCGATCAGCCCCAGCATTTT. Amino acids: CSVRPGDQPQHF. Using reference TRBV29-1 and TRBJ1-5 for the parts outside the CDR3, the full variable domain is SAVISQKPSRDICQRGTSLTIQCQVDSQVTMMFWYRQQPGQSLTLIATANQGSEATYESGFVIDKFPISRPNLTFSTLTVSNMSPEDSSIYLCSVRPGDQPQHFGDGTRLSIL.

This chain uses TRBV5-1 with TRBJ1-4; D gene unclear. The germline CDR1 and CDR2 sequences are SGHRS and YFSETQ. Trimming removed 3 bases from V and 0 bases from J, with 6 bases in between. The CDR3 extends over 14 amino acids. The CDR3 here is CASSSTPTNEKLFF. In nucleotides, the CDR3 is TGCGCCAGCAGCTCGACACCAACTAATGAAAAACTGTTTTTT. The whole variable domain, remainder taken from reference TRBV5-1 and TRBJ1-4, is KAGVTQTPRYLIKTRGQQVTLSCSPISGHRSVSWYQQTPGQGLQFLFEYFSETQRNKGNFPGRFSGRQFSNSRSEMNVSTLELGDSALYLCASSSTPTNEKLFFGSGTQLSVL.